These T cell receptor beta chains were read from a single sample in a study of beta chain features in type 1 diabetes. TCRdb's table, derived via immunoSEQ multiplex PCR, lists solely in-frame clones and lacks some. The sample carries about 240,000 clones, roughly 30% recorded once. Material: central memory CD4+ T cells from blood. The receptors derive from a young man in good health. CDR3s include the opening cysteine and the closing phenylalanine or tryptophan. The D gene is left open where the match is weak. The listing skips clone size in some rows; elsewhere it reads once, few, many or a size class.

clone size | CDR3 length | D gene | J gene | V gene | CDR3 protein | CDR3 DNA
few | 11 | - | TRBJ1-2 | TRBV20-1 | CSARGRGGNTF | TGCAGTGCTAGAGGCAGGGGAGGAAACACCTTC
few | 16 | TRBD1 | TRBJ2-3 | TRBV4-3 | CASSQEPGQGTDTQYF | TGCGCCAGCAGCCAAGAGCCGGGACAGGGCACAGATACGCAGTATTTT
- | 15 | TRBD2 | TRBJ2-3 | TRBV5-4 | CASSPPGTSADTQYF | TGTGCCAGCAGCCCCCCCGGGACTAGCGCAGATACGCAGTATTTT
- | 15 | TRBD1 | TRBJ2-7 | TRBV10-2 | CASSERGTGPLEQYF | TGCGCCAGCAGTGAGAGAGGGACAGGGCCCCTCGAGCAGTACTTC
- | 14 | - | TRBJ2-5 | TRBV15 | CATSRASEGETQYF | TGTGCCACCAGCAGAGCTAGCGAGGGAGAGACCCAGTACTTC
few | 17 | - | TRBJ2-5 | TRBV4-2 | CASSQEGSNTRGKTQYF | TGTGCCAGCAGCCAAGAAGGGAGTAACACCCGGGGGAAGACCCAGTACTTC
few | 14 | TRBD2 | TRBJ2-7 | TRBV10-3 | CAISELSATSEQYF | TGTGCCATCAGTGAGTTGTCTGCGACTAGCGAACAGTACTTC
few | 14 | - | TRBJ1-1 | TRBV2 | CASGGQPISPGAFF | TGTGCCTCTGGAGGGCAACCCATCTCACCCGGAGCTTTCTTT
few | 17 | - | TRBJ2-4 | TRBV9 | CASSVGGGLVAKNIQYF | TGTGCCAGCAGCGTAGGAGGGGGGCTGGTAGCCAAAAACATTCAGTACTTC
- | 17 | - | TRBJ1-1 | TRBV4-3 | CASSQEAGEHGNTEAFF | TGCGCCAGCAGCCAAGAGGCCGGGGAGCATGGGAACACTGAAGCTTTCTTT
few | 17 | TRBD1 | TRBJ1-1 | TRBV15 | CATSRDLGLWTGTEAFF | TGTGCCACCAGCAGAGATCTGGGGCTGTGGACAGGGACTGAAGCTTTCTTT
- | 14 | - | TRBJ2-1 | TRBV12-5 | CASGLSLSSDEQFF | TGTGCTAGTGGTTTGTCACTCTCTAGTGATGAGCAGTTCTTC
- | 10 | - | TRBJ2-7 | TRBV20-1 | CSANIYEQYF | TGCAGTGCTAACATCTACGAGCAGTACTTC
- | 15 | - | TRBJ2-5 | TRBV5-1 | CASSLANQPGETQYF | TGCGCCAGCAGCTTGGCTAACCAACCGGGAGAGACCCAGTACTTC
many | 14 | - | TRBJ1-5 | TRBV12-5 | CASGLGGLLQPQHF | TGTGCTAGTGGTTTGGGGGGCCTTCTTCAGCCCCAGCATTTT
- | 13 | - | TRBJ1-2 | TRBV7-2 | CASSLVGVRGYTF | TGTGCCAGCAGCTTAGTGGGGGTGCGTGGCTACACCTTC
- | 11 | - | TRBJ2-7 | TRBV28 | CVTRSSYEQYF | TGTGTCACGAGAAGCTCCTACGAGCAGTACTTC
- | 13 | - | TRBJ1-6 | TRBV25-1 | CASSLTFDSPLHF | TGTGCCAGCAGTCTGACCTTCGATTCACCCCTCCACTTT
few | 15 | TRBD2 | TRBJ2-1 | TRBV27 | CASSPPGLVANEQFF | TGTGCCAGCAGTCCCCCGGGACTAGTTGCCAATGAGCAGTTCTTC
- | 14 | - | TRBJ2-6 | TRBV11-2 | CASSFPSGANVLTF | TGTGCCAGCAGCTTTCCCTCTGGGGCCAACGTCCTGACTTTC
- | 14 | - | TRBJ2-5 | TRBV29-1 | CSVTRVVSRETQYF | TGCAGCGTCACCAGGGTTGTGAGTCGGGAGACCCAGTACTTC